Shown below are 20 T cell receptor beta chains from a single sample sequenced in a study of Graves' ophthalmopathy and Graves' hyperthyroidism. RNA transcripts yielded amplified TCR beta CDR3 regions. The workflow started with a first-round RT-PCR run with HTBI primers and then moved on to a second-round multiplex PCR. TCRdb fed the multiplex PCR reads into MiXCR, producing one record per CDR3 protein. Of fewer than 600,000 distinct CDR3 sequences in the sample, around 15% were seen once. The sequenced sample was blood. These receptor sequences come from a woman aged 25 to 39 with Graves' ophthalmopathy.

This clonotype was detected ten times or more. The DNA for the CDR3 is TGTGCCAGCATGGCGGGAGGGGGAAACACTGAAGCTTTCTTT. As protein: CASMAGGGNTEAFF. The chain joins TRBV28 to TRBJ1-1; D perhaps matches TRBD1 (6 bases). The CDR3 runs to 14 residues. In germline, CDR1 is MDHEN, CDR2 SYDVKM. Trimming cost V 7 bases and J 2 bases, with 14 bases left between them.

The rearrangement uses TRBV6-2 or TRBV6-3 and TRBJ2-7, with no clear D. Germline V gives CDR1 MNHEY, CDR2 SVGEGT. CDR3 length: 13 amino acids. V was clipped by 1 base and J by 3 bases, with 7 bases between them. For the CDR3, the DNA is TGTGCCAGCAGTTACTACAGCAGCTACGAGCAGTACTTC. Encoded protein: CASSYYSSYEQYF.

The sample holds many counts of this clonotype. The rearrangement joins TRBV12-3 or TRBV12-4 to TRBJ2-1; possible D gene TRBD1, 5 bases. This CDR3 comprises 15 residues. Trimming pared 7 bases from V and 6 bases from J, leaving 19 bases between. The CDR3 DNA follows: TGTGCCAGCACCATAAGGGGTATCTTGTCCAATGAGCAGTTCTTC. Encoded protein: CASTIRGILSNEQFF.

The V and J genes are TRBV13 and TRBJ1-3; unclear D gene. CDR1 PRHDT and CDR2 FYEKMQ come from the germline V gene (reference sequence). The CDR3 length is 14 residues. Trimming removed 2 bases from V and 0 bases from J, with 5 bases in between. The chain's CDR3 is CASSLRVSGNTIYF. The CDR3 DNA reads TGTGCCAGCAGCTTAAGGGTCTCTGGAAACACCATATATTTT.

This clonotype was seen many times. This rearrangement joins TRBV27 to TRBJ2-5; no firm D call. The V and J ends lost 4 bases and 5 bases respectively, with 14 bases between them. Germline CDR1 is MNHEY and CDR2 is SMNVEV (reference sequence). The CDR3 is 14 amino acids. The chain's CDR3 is CASSSTSVWETQYF. The DNA for the CDR3 is TGTGCCAGCAGTTCTACGTCGGTGTGGGAGACCCAGTACTTC.

This clonotype appeared many times. J is TRBJ1-2 and V is TRBV6-2 or TRBV6-3, with D possibly being TRBD1 (6 bases). The V and J ends lost 2 bases and 5 bases respectively, with 15 bases between them. Per germline, CDR1 MNHEY and CDR2 SVGEGT. The CDR3 is made up of 15 amino acids. The CDR3 coding sequence is TGTGCCAGCAGTTACGACGACAGGCTGCTATATGGCTACACCTTC. Translating gives CASSYDDRLLYGYTF.

This clonotype has at least ten counts. This sequence joins TRBV5-1 and TRBJ2-7; D possibly corresponds to TRBD1 (6 bases). The CDR3 spans 15 residues. In germline, CDR1 is SGHRS, CDR2 YFSETQ. Trimming stripped 2 bases from V and 0 bases from J, with 12 bases between. The CDR3 DNA sequence: TGCGCCAGCAGCTTCTCACAGGGATTCTCCTACGAGCAGTACTTC. Translation gives CASSFSQGFSYEQYF.

This clonotype showed up many times. This chain uses TRBV12-3 or TRBV12-4 with TRBJ2-2; the D gene is possibly TRBD2 (6 bases). The CDR3 contains 15 residues. Deletions cut 5 bases from V and 4 bases from J, with 14 bases between. As DNA, the CDR3 is TGTGCCAGCAGTCGTGATGGGGGAGGCACCGGGGAGCTGTTTTTT. This sequence encodes CASSRDGGGTGELFF.

This clonotype was seen repeatedly, ten times or more. This sequence joins TRBV5-1 and TRBJ1-1, with a tentative D call TRBD1 (5 bases). Between the trimmed V and J ends, which lost 4 bases and 2 bases, there was a span of 12 bases. The CDR3 covers 14 residues. In germline, CDR1 is SGHRS, CDR2 YFSETQ. The CDR3 loop reads CASSTGPRNTEAFF. The CDR3 nucleotides read TGCGCCAGCAGCACGGGACCCCGCAACACTGAAGCTTTCTTT.

Only a few counts were recorded for this clonotype. V usage is TRBV12-3 or TRBV12-4 and J usage is TRBJ2-7; 10 bases align to TRBD2. Unmatched junction bases numbered 4, after V lost 6 bases and J lost 5 bases. CDR3 length: 13 amino acids. CDR3 sequence (DNA): TGTGCCAGCAGGGATGGACTAGCGGACGAGCAGTACTTC. Its translation: CASRDGLADEQYF.

The rearrangement uses TRBV11-2 and TRBJ2-2, with 14 bases matching TRBD2. The V gene's germline CDR1 is SGHAT and CDR2 FQNNGV. Trimming removed 8 bases from V and 5 bases from J; junction bases left unmatched: 10. This CDR3 comprises 17 residues. The CDR3 coding sequence is TGTGCCAGCTCTCTCCGACTAGCGGGAGGGCGGACCGGGGAGCTGTTTTTT. This translates into CASSLRLAGGRTGELFF.

This clonotype was observed at least ten times. The rearrangement links TRBV2 to TRBJ2-2; D gene ambiguous. V lost 4 bases to trimming and J lost 7 bases, with 4 bases between them. Germline V gene sequence: CDR1 SNHLY, CDR2 FYNNEI. The CDR3 consists of 11 residues. The CDR3 DNA reads as TGTGCCAGCAGTGGGGGCGGGGAGCTGTTTTTT. It translates to CASSGGGELFF.

In this sample, this clonotype turned up once. Given a much more abundant clone one base away, this may be a read error. The chain joins TRBV4-2 to TRBJ1-1, with D perhaps matching TRBD1 (6 bases). CDR3 length: 14 amino acids. Trimming shortened V by 3 bases and J by 4 bases, and 12 bases separated the two germline ends. CDR1 is LGHNA and CDR2 is YNFKEQ in the germline V gene. As DNA, the CDR3 is TGTGCCAGCAGCCAGGCGACAGGAGTCACTGAAGCTTTCTTT. Its translation is CASSQATGVTEAFF.

This clonotype was observed many times. The chain has TRBV27 and TRBJ1-6; TRBD1 matches 9 bases. Trimming at V came to 5 bases and at J to 7 bases, leaving 12 bases not matched to a gene. This CDR3 is built from 17 residues. Germline-derived CDR1 and CDR2 are MNHEY and SMNVEV (reference sequence). Here the CDR3 reads CASSPGQGMGGNSPLHF. Written as DNA, the CDR3 is TGTGCCAGCAGTCCGGGACAGGGAATGGGGGGAAATTCACCCCTCCACTTT.

In its sample, this clonotype was seen a few times. V is TRBV5-4 and J is TRBJ2-7, with a tentative D call TRBD2 (5 bases). Trimming pared 3 bases from V and 2 bases from J, leaving 12 bases between. Looked up from germline, CDR1 is SGHNT and CDR2 is YYREEE (reference sequence). This CDR3 contains 14 residues. The CDR3 is CASSSPDGAYEQYF. Written as DNA, the CDR3 is TGTGCCAGCAGCTCCCCTGACGGGGCCTACGAGCAGTACTTC.

This clonotype has a count of ten or more. V is TRBV28 and J is TRBJ2-6, with 10 bases fitting TRBD1. This CDR3 contains 18 residues. The junction had 9 bases not matched to a gene; V was cut back by 3 bases and J by 4 bases. CDR1 is MDHEN, CDR2 SYDVKM, per germline. This chain's CDR3 is CASSFLGQGVSGANVLTF. CDR3 nucleotides: TGTGCCAGCAGTTTTCTAGGACAGGGGGTTTCAGGGGCCAACGTCCTGACTTTC.

Ten or more counts support this clonotype. The rearrangement links TRBV28 to TRBJ2-7; 7 bases agree with TRBD2. Unmatched junction bases numbered 6, after V lost 9 bases and J lost 4 bases. The CDR3 sequence is 12 residues long. Germline lookup yields CDR1 MDHEN and CDR2 SYDVKM. As DNA, the CDR3 is TGTGCCAGTGTTGGGGAGGGATACGAGCAGTACTTC. Protein sequence: CASVGEGYEQYF.

This chain links TRBV20-1 with TRBJ2-5; 8 bases map to TRBD2. Germline V CDR1 and CDR2: DFQATT, SNEGSKA (reference sequence). After removal of 0 bases from V and 5 bases from J, the junction contained 11 bases not matched to a gene. The CDR3 length is 16 residues. Written as DNA, the CDR3 is TGCAGTGCTAGAGATTTTGGGCGACTAGCGTTTGAGACCCAGTACTTC. Translation: CSARDFGRLAFETQYF.

This clonotype occurred many times. The chain is built from TRBV11-2 and TRBJ2-4; no firm D call. V was shortened by 3 bases and J by 5 bases, with 5 bases between the two germline ends. Germline V lookup: CDR1 SGHAT, CDR2 FQNNGV. The CDR3 covers 12 residues. Here the CDR3 DNA reads TGTGCCAGCAGCTTTGGGGAAAACATTCAGTACTTC. Its translation is CASSFGENIQYF.

This clonotype has at least ten counts. The J gene is TRBJ2-7, the V gene TRBV12-3 or TRBV12-4; TRBD2 matches at 7 bases. The CDR3 consists of 19 residues. Trimming cost V 0 bases and J 2 bases; bases outside gene matches: 16. The CDR3 coding sequence is TGTGCCAGCAGTTTAGCCGGGATTCCGGGCGGGAGAAAGACCTACGAGCAGTACTTC. This encodes CASSLAGIPGGRKTYEQYF.